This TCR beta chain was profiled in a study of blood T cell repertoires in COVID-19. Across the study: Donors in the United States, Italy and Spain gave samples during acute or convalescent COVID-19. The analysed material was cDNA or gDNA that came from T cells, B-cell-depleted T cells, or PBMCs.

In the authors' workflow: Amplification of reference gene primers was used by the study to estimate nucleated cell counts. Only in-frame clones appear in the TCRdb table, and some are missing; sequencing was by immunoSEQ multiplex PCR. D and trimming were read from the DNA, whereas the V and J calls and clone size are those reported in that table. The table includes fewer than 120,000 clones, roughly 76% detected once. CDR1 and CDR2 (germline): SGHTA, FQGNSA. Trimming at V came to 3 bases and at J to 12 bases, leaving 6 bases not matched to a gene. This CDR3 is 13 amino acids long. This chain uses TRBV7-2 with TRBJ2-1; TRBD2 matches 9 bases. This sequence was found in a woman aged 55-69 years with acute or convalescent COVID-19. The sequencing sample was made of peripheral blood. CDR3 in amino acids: CASSLNSGGLQFF. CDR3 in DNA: TGTGCCAGCAGCTTGAATAGCGGGGGCCTGCAGTTCTTC.